This TCR beta chain is drawn from a study of siplizumab effects on memory and regulatory T cells. Study conclusions and caveats: Of the alloreactive clones, only a minor fraction mapped to unstimulated subsets. In unstimulated cells, naive T cells appeared more diverse than memory T cells and seemed major alloresponse contributors. Researchers did not confirm the suppressive function of proliferating Tregs from siplizumab cultures.

The CDR3 runs to 13 residues. Germline CDR1 reads MNHEY; CDR2 reads SMNVEV (reference sequence). Trimming removed 6 bases from V and 1 base from J, with 10 bases in between. Comment on this clone: What it binds is not known.

Roughly 10^5 TCR templates underwent assay in each sample. Clones were read by immunoSEQ multiplex PCR, and TCRdb kept only the in-frame ones, dropping some. The table includes 50,000 to 55,000 clones, over 90% detected once. Sequencing was performed on CD8+ T cells sorted from blood. The TCR sequence derives from a human donor in good health. The chain uses TRBV27 and TRBJ2-7, with D possibly TRBD1 on 5 matching bases. Here the CDR3 DNA reads TGTGCCAGCAGCGTGGGGCTTTCCTACGAGCAGTACTTC. Translation gives CASSVGLSYEQYF.